The TCR beta chain described here comes from a study of identifying expanded T cells in peripheral blood. The study, taken as a whole, reports: Clone count variance between roughly 2-week samples rose with total template count. Differentially abundant clones: 0.95 to 1.5 between replicates, 15 to 17 at roughly 2 weeks, over 18 at four.

V shed 1 base and J shed 5 bases, with 15 bases lying between them. This CDR3 has 16 amino acids. Germline lookup yields CDR1 SGHTA and CDR2 FQGNSA. In this sample, this clone turned up a few times. Its antigen is currently unknown. The data were produced by immunoSEQ multiplex PCR, yet TCRdb's version contains in-frame clones alone and is incomplete. The sample lists 70,000 to 100,000 clones, around nine tenths occurring once. The chain carries TRBV7-2 and TRBJ1-5; a weak D match, TRBD1 (6 bases). Sample: blood. The sequence was collected from a person aged 18 to 70 in good health. CDR3 region: CASSLVGGWVDQPQHF. For the CDR3, the DNA is TGTGCCAGCAGCTTAGTGGGGGGCTGGGTGGATCAGCCCCAGCATTTT.